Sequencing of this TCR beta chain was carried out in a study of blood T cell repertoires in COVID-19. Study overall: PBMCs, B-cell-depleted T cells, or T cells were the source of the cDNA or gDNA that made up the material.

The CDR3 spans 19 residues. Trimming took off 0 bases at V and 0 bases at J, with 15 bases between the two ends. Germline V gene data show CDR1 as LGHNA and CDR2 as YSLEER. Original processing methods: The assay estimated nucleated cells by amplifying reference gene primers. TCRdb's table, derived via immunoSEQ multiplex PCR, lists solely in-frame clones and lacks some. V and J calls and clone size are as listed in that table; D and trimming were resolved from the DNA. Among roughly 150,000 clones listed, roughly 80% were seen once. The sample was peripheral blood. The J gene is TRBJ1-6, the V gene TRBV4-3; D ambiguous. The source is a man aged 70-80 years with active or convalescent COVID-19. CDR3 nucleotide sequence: TGCGCCAGCAGCCAAGATTTCGTCTCGCCGAGCTCCTATAATTCACCCCTCCACTTT. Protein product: CASSQDFVSPSSYNSPLHF.